This is a list of T cell receptor beta chains from one sample in a study of glioma-infiltrating T cells. TCRdb reprocessed the multiplex PCR reads with MiXCR, giving one entry per CDR3 protein. The sample includes roughly 100,000 distinct CDR3 sequences, 25% to 30% of them seen just once. The material sequenced was glioma tissue, nonneoplastic brain tissue, or PBMCs (not recorded which). The receptor set was obtained from a human donor with low-grade glioma or glioblastoma, undergoing nonglioma brain surgery, or in good health (not recorded which). Each CDR3 is given without its conserved first and last residue. The order of the fields is V gene, clone size, J gene, CDR3 protein. Clone size, where shown, is once, few, many, or a class for clones that have expanded.

TRBV7-2	NA	TRBJ2-5	ASSPSTPATQKTQY
TRBV4-1	few	TRBJ2-5	ASSQVGSVGETQY
TRBV6-1	many	TRBJ1-1	ASSRDTGGGWSTEAF
TRBV6-1	many	TRBJ2-1	ASRGGGSGEFQF
TRBV7-8	many	TRBJ1-3	ASSDRGAGNTIY
TRBV7-2	many	TRBJ1-5	ASSLVANRVQPQH
TRBV20-1	many	TRBJ1-1	SASPGQITEAF
TRBV14	many	TRBJ2-3	ASSLQTGPPRDTQY
TRBV30	few	TRBJ2-3	AWSRGGGPEDTQY
TRBV7-6	many	TRBJ2-2	ASRIQDTGELF
TRBV30	NA	TRBJ2-5	AWSLEKGTQY
TRBV6-6	many	TRBJ1-5	ASSYTQNSNQPQH
TRBV12-3/TRBV12-4	NA	TRBJ1-4	ASSLGRGGKLF
TRBV10-3	NA	TRBJ1-1	AISEGDLRTEAF
TRBV10-3	few	TRBJ1-2	AIQTPDYNYGYT
TRBV29-1	few	TRBJ2-5	SVGRQSQETQY
TRBV18	NA	TRBJ1-1	ASSPIVRNTEAF
TRBV11-1	NA	TRBJ2-1	ASSLDSFGMNEQF
TRBV6-1	many	TRBJ2-5	ASSPGGASHPGETQY
TRBV7-9	few	TRBJ1-1	ASSLGWGPEAF
TRBV4-2	many	TRBJ1-1	ASSQVDTENTEAF
TRBV6-1	many	TRBJ2-7	ASNRQGPSYEQY
TRBV19	few	TRBJ2-7	ASSNEDSNYEQY
TRBV20-1	many	TRBJ1-2	SARAGPSLHVQQYGYT
TRBV7-9	many	TRBJ2-3	ASHTDTQY
TRBV29-1	NA	TRBJ1-1	SVTGQMNTEAF
TRBV7-9	few	TRBJ2-1	ASIPGPGGAGNEQF
TRBV7-9	many	TRBJ2-2	ASNSGTMSTGELF
TRBV3-1	many	TRBJ2-7	ASSQDGIGRYEQY
TRBV19	NA	TRBJ2-1	ASSIGPASNEQF
TRBV3-1	few	TRBJ1-3	ASSQVWHGGAGNTIY
TRBV6-5	NA	TRBJ2-3	ASSMELNTDTKY
TRBV2	once	TRBJ1-2	ASSGQGTLDGYT
TRBV19	few	TRBJ1-1	ASRTTTGGTEAF
TRBV20-1	many	TRBJ1-6	SAPAQTGAYNSPLH
TRBV29-1	NA	TRBJ2-7	SVERGQGNYEQY
TRBV5-4	few	TRBJ2-5	ASARADQETQY
TRBV6-1	NA	TRBJ1-6	ASGMGRGNSPLH